What follows are 22 T cell receptor beta chains derived from one specimen sequenced in a study of T cell changes during pregnancy in multiple sclerosis. TCRdb keeps only in-frame clones here, not all; method: immunoSEQ multiplex PCR. The profile shows around 12,000 clones, approximately 89% of them singletons. Specimen: CD8+ T cells from peripheral blood mononuclear cells, collected in the second trimester of pregnancy. All receptors come from a female donor in good health, enrolled as a control in a pregnancy study.

The chain recombines TRBV7-6 with TRBJ2-1; the D gene is possibly TRBD2 (6 bases). The V gene's germline CDR1 is SGHVS and CDR2 FNYEAQ. V dropped 4 bases and J dropped 10 bases, with 14 bases sitting between them. The CDR3 contains 13 residues. The CDR3 loop reads CASSSKGRREQFF. In DNA form, the CDR3 reads TGTGCCAGCAGCTCAAAGGGGAGGCGCGAGCAGTTCTTC.

This clone was seen a few times. The rearrangement links TRBV6-1 to TRBJ2-7, with TRBD1 matching 8 bases. The CDR3 is 13 amino acids. V trimming: 10 bases; J trimming: 7 bases; junction bases outside the gene matches: 12. Germline CDR1 reads MNHNS; CDR2 reads SASEGT. The CDR3 is CATGQGEAEEQYF. As DNA, the CDR3 is TGTGCCACCGGACAGGGCGAGGCGGAAGAGCAGTACTTC.

The chain carries TRBV5-6 and TRBJ2-2; 7 bases are shared with TRBD2. From germline, CDR1 is SGHDT and CDR2 YYEEEE. With 2 bases clipped from V and 3 bases from J, the junction kept 7 bases outside the gene matches. This CDR3 region has 16 residues. The CDR3, as DNA: TGTGCCAGCAGCTTCGGGCGGGGGTTTTACACCGGGGAGCTGTTTTTT. Translation gives CASSFGRGFYTGELFF.

This clone occurred a few times. This chain links TRBV12-5 with TRBJ1-1; tentative D call: TRBD1 (6 bases). Trimming removed 6 bases at V and 1 base at J, with 12 bases between. The CDR3 has 14 amino acids. Germline CDR1 is LGHNT and CDR2 is FRNRAP. CDR3 sequence: CASGGGRRNTEAFF. CDR3 coding DNA: TGTGCTAGTGGCGGGGGGCGCAGGAACACTGAAGCTTTCTTT.

The chain has TRBV4-1 and TRBJ2-5; D is possibly TRBD2 (6 bases). Germline CDR1 reads MGHRA; CDR2 reads YSYEKL. Deletions cut 2 bases from V and 1 base from J, with 14 bases between. This CDR3 is built from 16 residues. For the CDR3, the DNA is TGCGCCAGCAGCCAAAGCTGGGGGGTTGGCCAAGAGACCCAGTACTTC. Protein product: CASSQSWGVGQETQYF.

The chain uses TRBV28 and TRBJ1-2; perhaps TRBD1 as D (6 bases). The CDR3 runs 16 residues. The ends were cut back, 2 bases at V and 3 bases at J, with 16 bases in the middle. Germline CDR1 reads MDHEN; CDR2 reads SYDVKM. In DNA form, the CDR3 reads TGTGCCAGCAGTTTACTCCCGACAGGCCGTGACTATGGCTACACCTTC. Translated, it gives CASSLLPTGRDYGYTF.

The V and J genes are TRBV4-1 and TRBJ2-5; possible D gene TRBD1, 6 bases. This CDR3 region has 15 residues. The germline V gene encodes CDR1 MGHRA and CDR2 YSYEKL. Trimming took off 4 bases at V and 5 bases at J, with 17 bases between the two ends. The CDR3 DNA follows: TGCGCCAGCAGCCTCGAAAGGAGGCAGGGGGAGACCCAGTACTTC. Residues: CASSLERRQGETQYF.

The V call is TRBV28, the J call TRBJ1-1; D gene uncertain. Germline CDR1 reads MDHEN; CDR2 reads SYDVKM. The length of the CDR3 is 12 residues. The V gene lost 3 bases and the J gene lost 6 bases, with 8 bases spanning the gap. CDR3 coding DNA: TGTGCCAGCAGTTTTTCCGGGGCTGAAGCTTTCTTT. It codes for CASSFSGAEAFF.

V is TRBV19 and J is TRBJ1-5, with D possibly TRBD1 on 5 matching bases. CDR1 is LNHDA and CDR2 is SQIVND in the germline V gene (reference sequence). V was clipped by 5 bases and J by 2 bases, with 13 bases between them. This CDR3 region has 15 residues. CDR3 sequence reads: CASSWSIRGNQPQHF. In DNA, the CDR3 is TGTGCCAGTAGTTGGAGTATCAGGGGCAATCAGCCCCAGCATTTT. Combining the CDR3 with reference TRBV19 and TRBJ1-5 gives the whole variable domain DGGITQSPKYLFRKEGQNVTLSCEQNLNHDAMYWYRQDPGQGLRLIYYSQIVNDFQKGDIAEGYSVSREKKESFPLTVTSAQKNPTAFYLCASSWSIRGNQPQHFGDGTRLSIL.

V usage is TRBV6-5 and J usage is TRBJ2-7, with a weak D call TRBD2 (5 bases). This CDR3 contains 14 residues. Between the trimmed V and J ends, which lost 4 bases and 0 bases, there was a span of 10 bases. Germline CDR1 reads MNHEY; CDR2 reads SVGAGI. CDR3 bases: TGTGCCAGCAGTTGGAGGACCAGCTCCTACGAGCAGTACTTC. It yields the protein CASSWRTSSYEQYF.

This clone turned up a few times. The gene calls are TRBV4-1 and TRBJ1-3; 8 nucleotides align to TRBD1. Per the germline V gene, CDR1 is MGHRA and CDR2 is YSYEKL. The junction had 5 bases not matched to a gene; V was cut back by 2 bases and J by 2 bases. The CDR3 has 16 amino acids. The CDR3 here is CASSQFPGGAGNTIYF. In DNA form, the CDR3 reads TGCGCCAGCAGCCAATTCCCAGGGGGCGCTGGAAACACCATATATTTT.

This clone was counted only a few times. This rearrangement joins TRBV7-9 to TRBJ1-1; 8 bases map to TRBD1. This CDR3 region has 14 residues. V shed 0 bases and J 9 bases; nucleotides not matched to a gene: 6. Looked up from germline, CDR1 is SEHNR and CDR2 is FQNEAQ (reference sequence). The CDR3 loop is CASSLAATGGQAFF. The CDR3, as DNA: TGTGCCAGCAGCTTAGCGGCTACAGGGGGGCAAGCTTTCTTT.

The chain links TRBV29-1 to TRBJ1-2; 7 bases agree with TRBD1. In germline, CDR1 is SQVTM, CDR2 ANQGSEA. There are 15 residues in the CDR3. The ends lost 6 bases at V and 4 bases at J; junction bases unmatched: 14. The CDR3 DNA follows: TGCAGCGTGCCTTACTCTCCGGGACAGCTCTATGGCTACACCTTC. Its protein is CSVPYSPGQLYGYTF.

J is TRBJ2-7 and V is TRBV27, with D uncertain. The germline gives CDR1 MNHEY, CDR2 SMNVEV (reference sequence). V was clipped by 2 bases and J by 0 bases, with 5 bases between them. The CDR3 has 13 residues. CDR3 region: CASSLGNSYEQYF. The CDR3 nucleotides are TGTGCCAGCAGTTTAGGCAACTCCTACGAGCAGTACTTC.

The chain recombines TRBV27 with TRBJ2-3; tentative D call: TRBD1 (6 bases). The CDR3 has 15 amino acids. Germline V CDR1 and CDR2: MNHEY, SMNVEV (reference sequence). Deletions cut 3 bases from V and 4 bases from J, with 14 bases between. CDR3 DNA: TGTGCCAGCAGTTTTGCAGGCAGGGGATCAGATACGCAGTATTTT. Translation gives CASSFAGRGSDTQYF.

The CDR3 bases are TGTGCCACCAGCCTCCGGGGGAGGGAGACCCAGTACTTC. Translation gives CATSLRGRETQYF. The chain is built from TRBV15 and TRBJ2-5; D perhaps matches TRBD2 (6 bases). From germline, CDR1 is LNHNV and CDR2 YYDKDF (reference sequence). CDR3 length: 13 amino acids. V was cut by 5 bases and J by 5 bases, with 12 bases left in between.

V usage is TRBV20-1 and J usage is TRBJ2-7, with D perhaps matching TRBD1 (6 bases). The CDR3 length is 11 residues. V was shortened by 0 bases and J by 7 bases, with 7 bases between the two germline ends. CDR1 DFQATT and CDR2 SNEGSKA come from the germline V gene (reference sequence). The CDR3 bases are TGCAGTGCTAGAGAAGACAGGGAGCAGTACTTC. It yields the protein CSAREDREQYF.

This sequence joins TRBV7-2 and TRBJ2-3; D is possibly TRBD2 (5 bases). This CDR3 contains 15 residues. The V and J ends lost 0 bases and 6 bases respectively, with 13 bases between them. CDR1 is SGHTA and CDR2 is FQGNSA in the germline V gene. For the CDR3, the DNA is TGTGCCAGCAGCTTAGCGTCTAGCTTCACTGATACGCAGTATTTT. Translated, it gives CASSLASSFTDTQYF.

The genes are TRBV28 and TRBJ1-5; 7 bases match TRBD1. V dropped 7 bases and J dropped 6; count of bases not matched to a gene: 12. CDR3 length equals 15 residues. Germline CDR1 reads MDHEN; CDR2 reads SYDVKM. CDR3 in amino acids: CASTSGQTYGQPQHF. Here the CDR3 DNA reads TGTGCCAGCACCTCGGGACAGACTTATGGTCAGCCCCAGCATTTT.

Only one count was recorded for this clone. This chain links TRBV11-2 with TRBJ1-2; 10 bases fit TRBD1. Per germline, CDR1 SGHAT and CDR2 FQNNGV. There are 17 residues in the CDR3. V lost 1 base to trimming and J lost 0 bases; unmatched junction nucleotides: 5. This chain's CDR3 is CASSLGTGGLANYGYTF. The CDR3 coding sequence is TGTGCCAGCAGCTTAGGGACAGGGGGTTTAGCTAACTATGGCTACACCTTC.

V is TRBV12-5 and J is TRBJ2-3; no clear D gene. The V end was cut by 1 base, the J end by 4 bases, with 6 bases between. Germline CDR1 reads LGHNT; CDR2 reads FRNRAP. The length of the CDR3 is 13 residues. CDR3 DNA sequence: TGTGCTAGTGGTTTGGGTACTTCAGATACGCAGTATTTT. It translates to CASGLGTSDTQYF.

The gene calls are TRBV9 and TRBJ2-5, with TRBD2 identical over 7 bases. In germline, CDR1 is SGDLS, CDR2 YYNGEE. J gave up 1 base and V 3 bases, and 6 bases lay outside the gene matches. The CDR3 is made up of 15 amino acids. As DNA, the CDR3 is TGTGCCAGCAGCGGACAGCGGGGACCCCAAGAGACCCAGTACTTC. This encodes CASSGQRGPQETQYF.